What follows is one T cell receptor (beta chain) and its context. No antigen is known for it. The data stem from a study of CXCR3-negative and CXCR3-positive naive CD8 T cells. Looking at the study overall: The total count of TRB reads reached around 130 million, and each library contributed about 1.5 +/- 0.3 million. Findings and caveats of the study: Naive subsets had comparable surface CD5; TCR strength was inferred from TRB CDR3 properties. Hydrophobicity was higher for TRB CDR3s found in CXCR3-positive naive cells than in CXCR3-negative naive cells. Naive cells used TRBV-TRBJ genes in much the same way whether CXCR3-negative or CXCR3-positive; memory cells did not. Comparably high diversity was seen in both naive subsets, and much lower diversity in memory CD8+ cells.

Via 5' RACE with UMI labels, TRB cDNA libraries were prepared. TCRdb reworked the 5' RACE reads into one entry per CDR3 protein, no DNA. This sample's clone table lists tens of thousands of distinct CDR3 sequences. This CDR3 has 16 amino acids. Germline values: CDR1 SGHRS, CDR2 YFSETQ. The chain has TRBV5-1 and TRBJ2-3; the D gene TCRdb calls, TRBD1, cannot be checked with no DNA. Material for sequencing was naive CXCR3+ CD8+ T cells from blood. Sample subset: CD45RO-CCR7+CD27+CD95- naive CD8+ T cells expressing CXCR3 (TNR3+). The receptor comes from a human donor in good health. Some clones in this sample may be carry-over from other donors' samples. The CDR3 spells CASSPWDFQVVATQYF.